Sequencing of this T cell receptor beta chain was carried out in a study of OX40 agonist ivuxolimab in advanced cancers. Study information: Recorded diagnoses for dose-escalation patients were hepatocellular carcinoma, melanoma, renal cell or head and neck cancer.

Researchers took blood at baseline, on cycle 4 day 1, and on cycle 7 day 1. Profiling relied on immunoSEQ multiplex PCR, and the TCRdb table lists in-frame clones only, not all of them. The data show 4,500 to 6,000 clones, around 71% seen once. The V and J ends lost 3 bases and 7 bases respectively, with 16 bases between them. This CDR3 has 15 amino acids. Germline V gene sequence: CDR1 LGHNA, CDR2 YNFKEQ. Study-wide results and caveats: CD4+ and CD8+ blood T cells expanded clonally by week 6 at 0.1 to 3.0 mg/kg. Researchers did not determine the expanded peripheral T cells' antigen specificity.

This clone qualifies as medium-sized. Antigen unknown. The TCR was taken from an adult with an advanced solid tumor such as melanoma, head and neck, liver or kidney cancer. The chain employs TRBV4-2 and TRBJ2-1; D perhaps matches TRBD2 (5 bases). The sequencing used CD4+ or CD8+ T cells sorted from blood, collected in a trial of the OX40 agonist ivuxolimab. Here the CDR3 reads CASSHIAAPGNEQFF. The CDR3 coding sequence is TGTGCCAGCAGCCACATTGCGGCTCCGGGGAATGAGCAGTTCTTC.